Included here is one TCR beta chain sequence, with context. Its recognized antigen is unknown. Within one base of it there is no much larger clone, and no base qualities were kept. TCRbeta CDR3 regions were amplified from genomic DNA by means of the immunoSEQ Assay, a bias-controlled multiplex PCR. On the authors' methods: Nucleated cell counts per sample were estimated from amplification of reference gene primers within the assay. Sequence reads were collapsed and filtered to measure the absolute abundance of every unique TCRbeta CDR3 rearrangement. For each sample, productive Simpson clonality was calculated by taking the square root of Simpson's diversity index across productive rearrangements. The clones in this table, taken by TCRdb from immuneACCESS, are in-frame only. Not every clone is retained; where verified, under half of the shortfall comes from an unresolved V gene, and the cause of the rest is unknown. V, J and clone size derive from that table, while D and trimming were established from the DNA sequence. The sample table shows 65,000 to 80,000 clones, and about 80% are seen once. Roughly 11% of the sample is taken by the ten largest.

The data derive from a study of blood T cell repertoires in COVID-19 (dated by TCRdb to about 2020). Some background on the complete study: Collaborator samples came from the United States, Italy and Spain and covered acute and convalescent phases of COVID-19. The material from the prospective study consisted of cDNA or gDNA derived from T cells, B-cell-depleted T cells, or PBMCs. Subjects who had been exposed to COVID-19, were actively infected with it, or had recovered from it provided the deeply sampled blood TCRbeta repertoires that made up the dataset. The repertoires were released in a freely available public database intended as a resource for research on the immune response to SARS-CoV-2. Samples were obtained from the ongoing ImmuneRACE study (first 160 participants) and from some 1,300 subjects provided by 6 global collaborators. The sample metadata nearly always contained a de-identified subject ID, COVID-19 status, age in years and sex. Where available, HLA class I and class II types were obtained from metadata supplied by the sample provider rather than from assay-based typing. The study at large found these results: The amount of clinical and demographic metadata varied by source and participant and was provided uncurated.

Whole blood was collected in K2EDTA tubes by collaborating institutions according to the institutions' own protocols. For TCRbeta analysis, collaborators shipped samples in one of three forms: frozen whole blood, isolated PBMCs, or DNA extracted from either of those sample types. The CDR3 runs 15 amino acids, cysteine and phenylalanine included. The sequence is cut down to CDR3 DNA, 45 bases in frame from base 1. Taken from the germline V gene, the CDR1 and CDR2 loops are SGDLS and YYNGEE. V drops 1 base and J drops 4 bases, leaving 9 bases in between. The chain links TRBV9 with TRBJ1-6; TRBD1 is a weak D gene call, 6 bases matching. This TCR was recovered from a man aged 50 to 60 with acute or convalescent COVID-19. Sequencing input: peripheral blood. The CDR3: CASSVRGQYNSPLHF. The bases read TGTGCCAGCAGCGTAAGAGGACAGTATAATTCACCCCTCCACTTT.